A single sample gave rise to the 10 T cell receptor beta chains below, sequenced in a study of blood T cell repertoires in COVID-19. Sequencing was performed with immunoSEQ multiplex PCR; in TCRdb, only in-frame clones are kept and a portion is missing. The sample contains 150,000 to 200,000 clones, 82% of which appear only once. Sequenced input: peripheral blood. All receptors come from a woman aged 30 to 39 with acute or convalescent COVID-19.

V is TRBV2 and J is TRBJ2-3, with 8 nucleotides matching TRBD1. CDR3 length: 13 amino acids. The V and J ends lost 3 bases and 9 bases, in that order; junction bases with no gene match: 5. CDR1 is SNHLY, CDR2 FYNNEI, per germline. CDR3 bases: TGTGCCAGCAGTGAGGACAGGGTAGGCACGCAGTATTTT. This translates into CASSEDRVGTQYF.

The V call is TRBV11-1, the J call TRBJ2-3, with 7 positions matching TRBD1. Germline lookup yields CDR1 SGHAT and CDR2 FQDESV (reference sequence). Germline trimming cut 4 bases from V and 2 bases from J; bases unmatched to any gene: 6. The CDR3 covers 15 residues. The CDR3 sequence: CASSSQGVYTDTQYF. The CDR3 DNA follows: TGTGCCAGCAGCTCTCAGGGGGTGTACACAGATACGCAGTATTTT.

This clone was recorded once. The chain recombines TRBV19 with TRBJ2-7; TRBD1 matches 9 bases. The germline V gene encodes CDR1 LNHDA and CDR2 SQIVND (reference sequence). V shed 10 bases, J shed 1 base, and the junction held 8 bases outside the gene matches. The CDR3 has 14 residues. The CDR3 sequence is CATTSGTGSYEQYF. DNA for the CDR3: TGTGCCACTACCAGTGGGACAGGGTCCTACGAGCAGTACTTC.

The rearrangement uses TRBV4-3 and TRBJ1-2; perhaps TRBD1 as D (5 bases). Trimming removed 1 base at V and 4 bases at J, with 13 bases between. Germline V gene lookup returns CDR1 LGHNA and CDR2 YSLEER. The length of the CDR3 is 15 residues. CDR3: CASSQGVREVYGYTF. The CDR3 DNA reads as TGCGCCAGCAGCCAAGGAGTCAGGGAAGTCTATGGCTACACCTTC.

This sequence joins TRBV28 and TRBJ1-2; D might be TRBD1 (6 bases). CDR1 and CDR2 (germline): MDHEN, SYDVKM. The V end was cut by 3 bases, the J end by 5 bases, with 16 bases between. The CDR3 is 15 residues long. The CDR3 here is CASSFGGAIGYGYTF. Here the CDR3 DNA reads TGTGCCAGCAGTTTCGGGGGGGCAATTGGGTATGGCTACACCTTC.

V usage is TRBV5-1 and J usage is TRBJ2-3; 9 bases are a match to TRBD1. With 5 bases clipped from V and 6 bases from J, the junction kept 7 bases outside the gene matches. Germline V gives CDR1 SGHRS, CDR2 YFSETQ. This CDR3 has 14 residues. CDR3 nucleotide sequence: TGCGCCAGCAGACGGGACAGGGTAGTTGATACGCAGTATTTT. Protein sequence: CASRRDRVVDTQYF.

The sample holds a few counts of this clone. The chain has TRBV28 and TRBJ2-7, with D possibly TRBD2 on 6 matching bases. The V gene lost 10 bases and the J gene lost 0 bases, with 16 bases spanning the gap. This CDR3 is built from 14 residues. Germline-derived CDR1 and CDR2 are MDHEN and SYDVKM. CDR3 sequence reads: CATIGLTTSYEQYF. DNA for the CDR3: TGTGCCACCATCGGACTAACCACCTCCTACGAGCAGTACTTC.

The chain is built from TRBV11-3 and TRBJ2-1; D unresolved. CDR1 and CDR2 from the germline V gene are SGHNT and YENEEA. With 5 bases removed from V and 7 bases from J, the gap between germline ends came to 15 bases. The CDR3 spans 14 residues. The CDR3 reads CASSTALSGNEQFF. CDR3 nucleotide sequence: TGTGCCAGCAGCACTGCCCTCTCCGGGAATGAGCAGTTCTTC.

This clone was recorded a few times. V is TRBV9 and J is TRBJ2-2; 12 bases align to TRBD1. Trimming removed 0 bases from V and 8 bases from J; junction bases left unmatched: 5. Germline V gene sequence: CDR1 SGDLS, CDR2 YYNGEE. The CDR3 has 16 residues. The CDR3 DNA reads TGTGCCAGCAGCGTAGGTGGGACAGGGGGCTTGGGGGAGCTGTTTTTT. This encodes CASSVGGTGGLGELFF.

This rearrangement joins TRBV4-1 to TRBJ1-5; no clear D. Between the trimmed V and J ends, which lost 1 base and 0 bases, there was a span of 7 bases. This CDR3 has 15 residues. The germline V gene encodes CDR1 MGHRA and CDR2 YSYEKL. This CDR3 is CASSQVASSNQPQHF. CDR3 bases: TGCGCCAGCAGCCAAGTTGCCAGTAGCAATCAGCCCCAGCATTTT.